The 28 T cell receptor beta chains reported below all come from one sample, sequenced in a study of follicular helper T cells after annual influenza vaccination. The assay was immunoSEQ multiplex PCR, and TCRdb's table has in-frame clones only and misses some. The sample has roughly 15,000 clones, about four fifths seen once. The sample's time point: 2014-2015 season, 7 days after vaccination. The specimen comprised CXCR5+ CD38- circulating T follicular helper cells from blood, sampled 7 days after influenza vaccination. Stated subset: circulating Tfh, non-naive CD4+CXCR5+PD-1+ (ICOS+CD38+ or ICOS-CD38-). These receptors all come from an adult who received the influenza vaccine.

This clone was observed once. V and J are TRBV30 and TRBJ1-1; D call uncertain. V was pared by 2 bases and J by 14 bases, with 15 bases between. Germline lookup yields CDR1 GTSNPN and CDR2 SVGIG (reference sequence). The CDR3 runs to 11 residues. The CDR3 loop reads CAWSHASKLFF. The DNA of the CDR3 is TGTGCCTGGAGTCACGCGTCAAAATTGTTCTTT.

Comment on this clone: An end of the junction does not agree with germline; a read error may underlie this. Written as DNA, the CDR3 is TGTGTCAGCAGTCCCCCCGGGATAACGGAGACCCAGTACTTC. Translation gives CVSSPPGITETQYF. The gene calls are TRBV28 and TRBJ2-5, with a weak D call TRBD2 (5 bases). The CDR3 has 14 amino acids. CDR1 and CDR2 (germline): MDHEN, SYDVKM.

V and J are TRBV2 and TRBJ2-7; D is perhaps TRBD1 (5 bases). V was pared by 7 bases and J by 2 bases, with 9 bases between. There are 12 residues in the CDR3. Germline CDR1 and CDR2: SNHLY and FYNNEI. The DNA of the CDR3 is TGTGCCAGCAACAGGACCCCCTACGAGCAGTACTTC. Protein product: CASNRTPYEQYF.

This clone has a handful of counts. The rearrangement uses TRBV6-6 and TRBJ1-4; 7 nucleotides align to TRBD1. The CDR3 has 11 residues. The V and J ends lost 9 bases and 8 bases, in that order; junction bases with no gene match: 3. Looked up from germline, CDR1 is MNHNY and CDR2 is SVGAGI (reference sequence). The CDR3 region is CASTRGEKLFF. The CDR3 coding sequence is TGTGCCAGTACCAGGGGGGAAAAACTGTTTTTT.

The rearrangement joins TRBV11-2 to TRBJ2-5; D is uncertain. The DNA matches TRBJ2-7 better at its end, which makes the J call doubtful. This CDR3 has 14 amino acids. From germline, CDR1 is SGHAT and CDR2 FQNNGV. The CDR3 DNA reads as TGTGCCAGCAGCTTTCCGGTCGATCCCTACGAGCAGTACTTC. Translation gives CASSFPVDPYEQYF.

The rearrangement uses TRBV6-5 and TRBJ1-1, with D tentatively TRBD1 (5 bases). V shed 2 bases and J shed 4 bases, with 17 bases lying between them. The CDR3 consists of 16 residues. Germline V gene data show CDR1 as MNHEY and CDR2 as SVGAGI. The CDR3 DNA is TGTGCCAGCAGTTACGGAGGGTCCAGGACACCCACTGAAGCTTTCTTT. Protein: CASSYGGSRTPTEAFF.

The chain has TRBV12-5 and TRBJ1-5; perhaps TRBD1 as D (5 bases). This CDR3 region has 17 residues. V was clipped by 5 bases and J by 6 bases, with 23 bases between them. Germline V lookup: CDR1 LGHNT, CDR2 FRNRAP. DNA of the CDR3: TGTGCTAGTGGTCGGGGAGCCACGGGGGGGAAGGTTCAGCCCCAGCATTTT. Translation: CASGRGATGGKVQPQHF.

The gene calls are TRBV6-5 and TRBJ1-2, with a possible D match to TRBD1 (5 bases). The V and J ends lost 2 bases and 4 bases respectively, with 11 bases between them. CDR1 and CDR2 from the germline V gene are MNHEY and SVGAGI. CDR3 size: 14 residues. CDR3: CASSYRQPSYGYTF. The CDR3 coding sequence is TGTGCCAGCAGTTACCGACAGCCCTCCTATGGCTACACCTTC.

The chain is built from TRBV19 and TRBJ1-5, with TRBD1 as a possible D gene (6 bases). V was trimmed by 5 bases and J by 7 bases, leaving 18 bases between them. The CDR3 consists of 15 residues. Germline CDR1 reads LNHDA; CDR2 reads SQIVND (reference sequence). CDR3 DNA: TGTGCCAGTAGTCCCCACAGGGTAGAGGCACAGCCCCAGCATTTT. Translating gives CASSPHRVEAQPQHF.

The genes are TRBV7-9 and TRBJ2-6; 8 bases align to TRBD1. V shed 2 bases, J shed 4 bases, and the junction held 13 bases outside the gene matches. Germline CDR1 SEHNR, CDR2 FQNEAQ (reference sequence). This CDR3 region has 19 residues. The CDR3 coding sequence is TGTGCCAGCAGCTTAATTCCGGGACAGGCGCGGCGCGGGGCCAACGTCCTGACTTTC. It is translated as CASSLIPGQARRGANVLTF.

The V call is TRBV29-1, the J call TRBJ2-1; D may be TRBD1 (5 bases). Trimming left V 3 bases short and J 4 bases short, with 10 bases between. Germline V gene sequence: CDR1 SQVTM, CDR2 ANQGSEA. The CDR3 totals 13 residues. CDR3 region: CSVDGAGYNEQFF. The CDR3 DNA reads TGCAGCGTTGATGGGGCTGGGTACAATGAGCAGTTCTTC.

V gene TRBV5-1 combines with J gene TRBJ2-1; 7 nucleotides line up with TRBD1. Germline CDR1 is SGHRS and CDR2 is YFSETQ. The CDR3 has 14 residues. V was pared by 4 bases and J by 5 bases, with 6 bases of the junction left unmatched. CDR3 sequence: CASSPGTANNEQFF. The CDR3 nucleotides read TGCGCCAGCAGCCCCGGGACAGCTAACAATGAGCAGTTCTTC.

The chain recombines TRBV9 with TRBJ1-5; the D gene is possibly TRBD1 (5 bases). Trimming took off 2 bases at V and 5 bases at J, with 14 bases between the two ends. The CDR3 extends over 15 amino acids. Germline CDR1 SGDLS, CDR2 YYNGEE. The CDR3 loop reads CASSVWDSPDQPQHF. As DNA, the CDR3 is TGTGCCAGCAGCGTTTGGGACTCCCCCGATCAGCCCCAGCATTTT.

This chain connects TRBV7-9 to TRBJ2-3, with 8 nucleotides matching TRBD2. With 3 bases clipped from V and 2 bases from J, the junction kept 10 bases outside the gene matches. Germline V gene lookup returns CDR1 SEHNR and CDR2 FQNEAQ (reference sequence). The CDR3 covers 17 residues. The CDR3 reads CASSFYFAGGITDTQYF. The CDR3 coding sequence is TGTGCCAGCAGCTTTTACTTTGCGGGGGGCATCACAGATACGCAGTATTTT.

This rearrangement joins TRBV5-1 to TRBJ2-5; D is perhaps TRBD1 (8 bases). The CDR3 sequence is 14 residues long. Per germline, CDR1 SGHRS and CDR2 YFSETQ. Trimming left V 9 bases short and J 4 bases short, with 19 bases between. This chain's CDR3 is CATTGGATRETQYF. DNA of the CDR3: TGCGCCACCACAGGGGGGGCTACCAGAGAGACCCAGTACTTC.

There are a few counts of this clone. The J gene is TRBJ1-3, the V gene TRBV5-4; TRBD1 agrees at 7 bases. CDR1 and CDR2 (germline): SGHNT, YYREEE (reference sequence). After removal of 3 bases from V and 6 bases from J, the junction contained 3 bases not matched to a gene. This CDR3 has 13 amino acids. As DNA, the CDR3 is TGTGCCAGCAGCTATGACAGGGTAAACACCATATATTTT. It encodes CASSYDRVNTIYF.

The J gene is TRBJ1-4, the V gene TRBV7-2; D is uncertain. From germline, CDR1 is SGHTA and CDR2 FQGNSA. This CDR3 is 13 amino acids long. Trimming pared 1 base from V and 7 bases from J, leaving 7 bases between. The CDR3 region has the DNA TGTGCCAGCAGCTTAGACGGAGGTGAAAAACTGTTTTTT. This translates into CASSLDGGEKLFF.

The chain combines TRBV10-3 with TRBJ1-2; D may be TRBD1 (5 bases). Germline V gene sequence: CDR1 ENHRY, CDR2 SYGVKD. Trimming stripped 5 bases from V and 2 bases from J, with 6 bases between. The CDR3 runs to 12 residues. The CDR3 sequence is CAISNRNYGYTF. CDR3 DNA sequence: TGTGCCATCAGTAACAGGAACTATGGCTACACCTTC.

V and J are TRBV7-8 and TRBJ1-6, with a weak D call TRBD1 (5 bases). The CDR3 extends over 14 amino acids. Germline loops: CDR1 SGHVS, CDR2 FQNEAQ. V shed 5 bases and J shed 7 bases, with 12 bases lying between them. In DNA, the CDR3 is TGTGCCAGCAGCATCGGGGACTCCAATTCACCCCTCCACTTT. This codes for CASSIGDSNSPLHF. Full variable domain (rest looked up from reference TRBV7-8 and TRBJ1-6): GAGVSQSPRYKVAKRGQDVALRCDPISGHVSLFWYQQALGQGPEFLTYFQNEAQLDKSGLPSDRFFAERPEGSVSTLKIQRTQQEDSAVYLCASSIGDSNSPLHFGNGTRLTVT.

J is TRBJ2-6 and V is TRBV5-1; 8 bases line up with TRBD1. CDR3 length: 17 residues. The V segment lost 3 bases and the J segment 1 base; nucleotides outside the gene matches: 6. CDR1 SGHRS and CDR2 YFSETQ come from the germline V gene. The CDR3 DNA is TGCGCCAGCAGCTGGGCAGGGGGCGAATCTGGGGCCAACGTCCTGACTTTC. Translation gives CASSWAGGESGANVLTF.

This clone has only one observation. The rearrangement uses TRBV5-5 and TRBJ2-2; TRBD2 matches 15 bases. The J segment lost 2 bases and the V segment lost 5 bases, leaving 4 bases of the junction unmatched. The CDR3 extends over 17 amino acids. Germline CDR1 and CDR2: SGHKS and YYEKEE (reference sequence). As DNA, the CDR3 is TGTGCCAGCAGACGGGGACTAGCGGGAGGCAACACCGGGGAGCTGTTTTTT. It yields the protein CASRRGLAGGNTGELFF.

This chain uses TRBV18 with TRBJ1-2; 9 positions agree with TRBD1. Germline CDR1 is KGHSH and CDR2 is LQKENI. V lost 3 bases and J lost 8; bases outside the gene matches: 7. This CDR3 is built from 14 residues. The CDR3 DNA is TGTGCCAGCTCACCGGTACAGGGGGCTGAGGGCTACACCTTC. Translating it yields CASSPVQGAEGYTF.

V usage is TRBV18 and J usage is TRBJ1-1; no definite D call. The V end was cut by 3 bases, the J end by 4 bases, with 12 bases between. The CDR3 extends over 14 amino acids. In germline, CDR1 is KGHSH, CDR2 LQKENI. This chain's CDR3 is CASSPEERSTEAFF. CDR3 in DNA: TGTGCCAGCTCACCGGAAGAGAGGAGCACTGAAGCTTTCTTT.

This chain joins TRBV10-1 and TRBJ2-1; possible D gene TRBD1, 6 bases. The V end was cut by 5 bases, the J end by 5 bases, with 16 bases between. The CDR3 contains 15 residues. Germline V lookup: CDR1 WNHNN, CDR2 SYGVQD (reference sequence). The CDR3 nucleotides read TGCGCCAGCAGTCCGCCCGGATCAGGGGACAATGAGCAGTTCTTC. This sequence encodes CASSPPGSGDNEQFF.

This sequence joins TRBV18 and TRBJ2-5, with D possibly being TRBD2 (5 bases). The last part of the DNA fits TRBJ2-7 better; the J call may be wrong. Germline CDR1 KGHSH, CDR2 LQKENI. The CDR3 covers 16 residues. The CDR3 loop is CASSPLDSASSYEQYF. The CDR3 DNA reads TGTGCCAGCTCACCACTGGATAGCGCTAGCTCCTACGAGCAGTACTTC.

V is TRBV12-5 and J is TRBJ2-7; D possibly corresponds to TRBD2 (6 bases). The V end was cut by 1 base, the J end by 2 bases, with 9 bases between. The CDR3 runs to 14 residues. Germline values: CDR1 LGHNT, CDR2 FRNRAP. CDR3 residues: CASGLGPGAYEQYF. In nucleotides, the CDR3 is TGTGCTAGTGGTTTGGGACCGGGGGCCTACGAGCAGTACTTC.

The chain joins TRBV7-2 to TRBJ2-4, with 8 bases that match TRBD2. This CDR3 spans 14 amino acids. The germline CDR1 and CDR2 sequences are SGHTA and FQGNSA. V shed 3 bases and J 6 bases; nucleotides not matched to a gene: 4. The CDR3 DNA reads TGTGCCAGCAGCTTTGAACGGGGGGGAAACATTCAGTACTTC. This gives the protein CASSFERGGNIQYF.

This clone came up a few times. This chain connects TRBV6-6 to TRBJ1-5; D might be TRBD1 (5 bases). In germline, CDR1 is MNHNY, CDR2 SVGAGI (reference sequence). The CDR3 has 14 residues. Deletions cut 3 bases from V and 7 bases from J, with 13 bases between. This CDR3 is CASSYGQGNQPQHF. The CDR3 bases are TGTGCCAGCAGTTATGGGCAGGGTAACCAGCCCCAGCATTTT.